These 9 T cell receptor beta chains were sequenced from one sample in a study of beta chain features in type 1 diabetes. These receptors' targets are unknown. Overall study results and limits: Moderate but significant shortening of TCRB CDR3s was recorded in all four CD4+ subsets from Type 1 diabetes patients.

Sequenced material consisted of expressed TCRB transcripts (all of the isolated RNA was reverse transcribed). This table comes from immunoSEQ multiplex PCR, and its TCRdb copy is limited to in-frame clones, with some not included. The profile covers about 650,000 clones, with roughly an eighth appearing a single time and over 0.1% taken by the ten largest. The sequencing input was naive CD4+ T cells from blood. These receptor sequences come from a man younger than 40 with type 1 diabetes.

This clone has only a few counts. One end of the junction fails to match germline, which may point to a read error. The V call is TRBV7-7, the J call TRBJ1-1; 8 bases match TRBD1. Germline CDR1 and CDR2: SSHAT and FNYEAQ (reference sequence). The CDR3 extends over 15 amino acids. CDR3 in DNA: TGTGCTAGCAGCCCACAGGGACAGGTGAACACTGAAGCTTTCTTT. Encoded protein: CASSPQGQVNTEAFF.

The chain employs TRBV27 and TRBJ2-1; tentative D call: TRBD2 (6 bases). Germline values: CDR1 MNHEY, CDR2 SMNVEV (reference sequence). The V gene lost 6 bases and the J gene lost 6 bases, with 18 bases spanning the gap. This CDR3 region has 15 residues. Here the CDR3 reads CASRLGGQGGNEQFF. As DNA, the CDR3 is TGTGCCAGCAGGTTGGGTGGGCAGGGAGGCAATGAGCAGTTCTTC.

This sequence joins TRBV7-2 and TRBJ1-1; D possibly corresponds to TRBD1 (5 bases). Trimming cost V 7 bases and J 0 bases, with 12 bases left between them. From germline, CDR1 is SGHTA and CDR2 FQGNSA. There are 14 residues in the CDR3. The CDR3 here is CASIIDRVNTEAFF. For the CDR3, the DNA is TGTGCCAGCATCATCGACAGAGTGAACACTGAAGCTTTCTTT.

The sample holds a few counts of this clone. This chain connects TRBV5-1 to TRBJ2-3; no reliable D call. Per germline, CDR1 SGHRS and CDR2 YFSETQ. With 4 bases removed from V and 3 bases from J, the gap between germline ends came to 9 bases. The CDR3 spans 13 residues. The CDR3: CASSAGSTDTQYF. CDR3 sequence (DNA): TGCGCCAGCAGCGCTGGGTCGACAGATACGCAGTATTTT.

Only a few counts were recorded for this clone. The identical CDR3 is also encoded by other nucleotide sequences in the sample. The V gene is TRBV5-1, the J gene TRBJ2-3; TRBD1 aligns across 7 bases. V dropped 4 bases and J dropped 6; count of bases not matched to a gene: 5. The CDR3 is made up of 13 amino acids. The germline V gene has CDR1 SGHRS and CDR2 YFSETQ. CDR3 protein: CASSVTGADTQYF. Written as DNA, the CDR3 is TGCGCCAGCAGCGTAACAGGGGCCGATACGCAGTATTTT. Looking up the rest from reference TRBV5-1 and TRBJ2-3 gives the full variable domain: KAGVTQTPRYLIKTRGQQVTLSCSPISGHRSVSWYQQTPGQGLQFLFEYFSETQRNKGNFPGRFSGRQFSNSRSEMNVSTLELGDSALYLCASSVTGADTQYFGPGTRLTVL.

This chain joins TRBV9 and TRBJ1-1; D uncertain. This CDR3 spans 13 amino acids. CDR1 and CDR2 from the germline V gene are SGDLS and YYNGEE. The V gene lost 0 bases and the J gene lost 2 bases, with 5 bases spanning the gap. CDR3 nucleotide sequence: TGTGCCAGCAGCGTAGACTTCAACACTGAAGCTTTCTTT. Protein product: CASSVDFNTEAFF.

This clone has more than one count but fewer than ten. The chain links TRBV4-2 to TRBJ2-5; tentatively, D is TRBD2 (5 bases). Germline V gene data show CDR1 as LGHNA and CDR2 as YNFKEQ. This CDR3 is built from 14 residues. V gave up 0 bases and J gave up 5 bases, with 10 bases separating them. CDR3 nucleotide sequence: TGTGCCAGCAGCCAAGATATAAGGGAGGAGACCCAGTACTTC. Its protein is CASSQDIREETQYF.

This clone turned up a few times. The chain couples TRBV27 to TRBJ2-1, with TRBD1 matching 7 bases. The ends lost 4 bases at V and 3 bases at J; junction bases unmatched: 9. Germline loops: CDR1 MNHEY, CDR2 SMNVEV (reference sequence). The CDR3 extends over 16 amino acids. CDR3 nucleotides: TGTGCCAGCAGTTCCGACAGGGTTCGGGGCTACAATGAGCAGTTCTTC. Translated, it gives CASSSDRVRGYNEQFF.

The chain carries TRBV30 and TRBJ2-2; 9 positions match TRBD1. Germline V gives CDR1 GTSNPN, CDR2 SVGIG (reference sequence). The J segment lost 7 bases and the V segment lost 3 bases, leaving 6 bases of the junction unmatched. The CDR3 runs to 14 residues. CDR3 DNA sequence: TGTGCCTGGAGGCTACAGGGGGCCGGCGGGGAGCTGTTTTTT. Its protein is CAWRLQGAGGELFF.